This entry describes one TCR beta chain. This clonotype was seen a few times. Its recognized antigen is unknown. Base quality data are lacking; no much larger clone is found one base away. This record belongs to a study of CD8 T cells in ankylosing spondylitis (dated by TCRdb to 2015 to 2018). For context, the study as a whole: To find TCR variants linked to disease, the study profiled T cell receptor beta repertoires in ankylosing spondylitis patients and healthy donors. In total, the full study cohort was made up of about 110 healthy donors and approximately 27 ankylosing spondylitis patients. Peripheral blood was sampled, and synovial fluid was also collected from ankylosing spondylitis patients. Paper-wide results and their limitations: The disease-linked clones were reported as significantly enriched in matched synovial fluid samples from ankylosing spondylitis patients. Some motif variants were previously reported in synovial fluid and blood of reactive arthritis patients, suggesting common disease-initiation mechanisms. Blood from ankylosing spondylitis patients appeared to be characterized by a TCR beta motif composed of about eight highly homologous amino acid variants. A CD8+ phenotype was shown by the disease-linked clones, which were found at relatively low frequencies in peripheral blood.

TCRdb names Illumina HiSeq 2500 as the instrument used. Quantitative 5'-RACE with molecular barcodes was the method used to prepare the TCR beta libraries. Turning to the authors' computational methods: A new computational method based on a probabilistic model of VDJ rearrangement was used to identify disease-linked TCR variants. TCRdb reprocessing: public reads trimmed at Q25 with fastp, clones called with MiXCR, in-frame beta chains kept. Entries that share a CDR3 protein sequence are merged under the most common genes and DNA. The V and J calls follow TCRdb's processing rather than the paper's. For this sample the table gives about 170,000 distinct CDR3 sequences, of which about 18% were detected only once. The ten largest clones add up to around 7.6% of the sample. Between the V and J ends, shortened by 1 base and 4 bases respectively, the junction contains 7 bases. CDR1 and CDR2 were assigned from the germline V gene (reference sequence) as DFQATT and SNEGSKA. Measured from the cysteine to the phenylalanine, the CDR3 is 12 residues long. CDR3 DNA is the only sequence kept; it has 36 bases, read in frame from the first base.

The specimen sequenced was blood, either unsorted or a sorted T cell fraction (not recorded which). Here the chain combines TRBV20-1 and TRBJ1-1; the D gene cannot be named for sure. The sequence derives from a male donor with ankylosing spondylitis or in good health (not recorded which). The CDR3 region reads CSARVQSTEAFF. The DNA sequence reads TGCAGTGCTAGAGTCCAGTCCACTGAAGCTTTCTTT.